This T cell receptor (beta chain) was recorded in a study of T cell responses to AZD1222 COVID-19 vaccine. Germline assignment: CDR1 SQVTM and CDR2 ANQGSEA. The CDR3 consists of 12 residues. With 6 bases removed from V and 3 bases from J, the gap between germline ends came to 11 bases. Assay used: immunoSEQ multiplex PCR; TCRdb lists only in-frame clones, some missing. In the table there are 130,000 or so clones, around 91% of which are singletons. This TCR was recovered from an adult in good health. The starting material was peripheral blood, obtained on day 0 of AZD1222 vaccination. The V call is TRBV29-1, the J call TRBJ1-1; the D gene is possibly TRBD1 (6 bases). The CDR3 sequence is CSVGQLYTEAFF. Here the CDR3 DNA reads TGCAGCGTAGGACAGCTATACACTGAAGCTTTCTTT.